The source of this T cell receptor (beta chain) is a study of blood T cell repertoires in COVID-19. At the level of the study: Whether acute or convalescent, the COVID-19 samples came from the United States, Italy and Spain.

Germline V CDR1 and CDR2: LGHNT, FRNRAP. This CDR3 is built from 18 residues. Trimming pared 0 bases from V and 0 bases from J, leaving 15 bases between. Per the original methods: Reference gene primers were amplified, and this amplification served to estimate nucleated cell counts. Clones were read by immunoSEQ multiplex PCR, and TCRdb kept only the in-frame ones, dropping some. V and J calls and clone size come straight from that table; D and trimming were deduced from the DNA. This table has some 150,000 clones, approximately 86% appearing once. The receptor's source is an older man with acute or convalescent COVID-19. This chain uses TRBV12-5 with TRBJ2-1; maybe TRBD2 (5 bases). The specimen sequenced was peripheral blood. Here the CDR3 DNA reads TGTGCTAGTGGTTTGGTAGAGCCGTGGACTGACTCCTACAATGAGCAGTTCTTC. It yields the protein CASGLVEPWTDSYNEQFF.